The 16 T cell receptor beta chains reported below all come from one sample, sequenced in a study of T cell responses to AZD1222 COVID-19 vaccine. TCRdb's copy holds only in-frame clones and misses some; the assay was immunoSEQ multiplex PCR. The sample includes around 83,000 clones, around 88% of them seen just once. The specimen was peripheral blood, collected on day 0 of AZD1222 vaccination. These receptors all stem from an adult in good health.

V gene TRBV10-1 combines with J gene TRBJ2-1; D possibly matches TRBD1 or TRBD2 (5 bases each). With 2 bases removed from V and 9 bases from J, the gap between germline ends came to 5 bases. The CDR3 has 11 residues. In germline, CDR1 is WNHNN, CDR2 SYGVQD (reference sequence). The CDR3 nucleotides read TGCGCCAGCAGTGAGGGGGGTGAGCAGTTCTTC. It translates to CASSEGGEQFF.

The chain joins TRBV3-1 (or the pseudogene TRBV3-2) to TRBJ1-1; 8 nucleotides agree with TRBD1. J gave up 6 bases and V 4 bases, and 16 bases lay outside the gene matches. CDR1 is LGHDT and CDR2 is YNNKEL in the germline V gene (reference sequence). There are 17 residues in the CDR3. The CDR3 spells CASSPLFGQGDSAEAFF. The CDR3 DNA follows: TGTGCCAGCAGCCCCCTCTTTGGACAGGGAGACTCGGCTGAAGCTTTCTTT.

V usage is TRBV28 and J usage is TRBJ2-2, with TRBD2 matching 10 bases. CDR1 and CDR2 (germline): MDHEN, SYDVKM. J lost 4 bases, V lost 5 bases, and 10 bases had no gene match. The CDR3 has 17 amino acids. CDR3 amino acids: CASSRRVAGGGTGELFF. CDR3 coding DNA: TGTGCCAGCAGTCGGAGGGTAGCGGGAGGTGGCACCGGGGAGCTGTTTTTT.

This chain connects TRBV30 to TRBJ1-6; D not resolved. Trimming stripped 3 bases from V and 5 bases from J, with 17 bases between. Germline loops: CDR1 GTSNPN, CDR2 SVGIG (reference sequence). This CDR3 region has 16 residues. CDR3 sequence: CAWRGTLVPNNSPLHF. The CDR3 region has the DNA TGTGCCTGGAGGGGAACATTGGTACCAAATAATTCACCCCTCCACTTT.

Here the CDR3 DNA reads TGTGCCAGTACCCCGAGCCCCCTACGCGAGCAGTACTTC. Residues: CASTPSPLREQYF. This chain joins TRBV19 and TRBJ2-7, with D uncertain. The ends were cut back, 7 bases at V and 6 bases at J, with 16 bases in the middle. This CDR3 region has 13 residues. The germline gives CDR1 LNHDA, CDR2 SQIVND (reference sequence).

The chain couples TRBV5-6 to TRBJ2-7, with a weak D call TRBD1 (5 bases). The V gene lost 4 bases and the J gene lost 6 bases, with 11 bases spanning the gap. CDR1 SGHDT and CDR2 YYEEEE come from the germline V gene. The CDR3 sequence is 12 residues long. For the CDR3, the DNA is TGTGCCAGCAGCAGCAGGGTTTCCGAGCAGTACTTC. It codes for CASSSRVSEQYF.

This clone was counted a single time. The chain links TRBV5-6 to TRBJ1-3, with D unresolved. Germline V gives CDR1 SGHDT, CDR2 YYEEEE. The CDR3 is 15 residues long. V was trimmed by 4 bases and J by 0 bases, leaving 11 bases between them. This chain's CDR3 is CASSLQTRSGNTIYF. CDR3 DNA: TGTGCCAGCAGCCTACAGACCCGCTCTGGAAACACCATATATTTT.

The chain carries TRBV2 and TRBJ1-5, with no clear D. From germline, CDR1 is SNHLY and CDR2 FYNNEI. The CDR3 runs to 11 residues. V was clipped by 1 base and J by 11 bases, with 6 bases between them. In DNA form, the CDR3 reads TGTGCCAGCAGTGAAGTTGGAGCCCAGCATTTT. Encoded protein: CASSEVGAQHF.

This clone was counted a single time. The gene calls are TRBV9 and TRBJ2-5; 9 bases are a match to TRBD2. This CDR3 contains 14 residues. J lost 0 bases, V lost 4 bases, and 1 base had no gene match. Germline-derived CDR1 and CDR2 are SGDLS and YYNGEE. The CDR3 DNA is TGTGCCAGCAGCTCTAGCGGGAACCAAGAGACCCAGTACTTC. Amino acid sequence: CASSSSGNQETQYF.

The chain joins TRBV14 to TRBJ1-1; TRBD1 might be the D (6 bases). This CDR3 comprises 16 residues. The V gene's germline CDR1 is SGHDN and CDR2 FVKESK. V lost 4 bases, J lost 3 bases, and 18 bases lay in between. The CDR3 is CASSPIAGRGDTEAFF. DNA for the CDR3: TGTGCCAGCAGCCCCATCGCGGGCAGGGGTGACACTGAAGCTTTCTTT.

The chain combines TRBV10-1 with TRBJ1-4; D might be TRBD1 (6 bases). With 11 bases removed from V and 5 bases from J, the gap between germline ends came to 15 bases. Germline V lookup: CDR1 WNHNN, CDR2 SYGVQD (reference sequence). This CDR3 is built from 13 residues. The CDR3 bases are TGCGCCGGCACAGGGATCCCAAATGAAAAACTGTTTTTT. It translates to CAGTGIPNEKLFF.

Here the CDR3 reads CASSLEQGPQPQHF. CDR3 sequence (DNA): TGTGCCAGTAGTCTCGAACAGGGTCCGCAGCCCCAGCATTTT. J is TRBJ1-5 and V is TRBV19; a weak D match, TRBD1 (6 bases). Trimming pared 5 bases from V and 7 bases from J, leaving 15 bases between. The CDR3 covers 14 residues. The germline CDR1 and CDR2 sequences are LNHDA and SQIVND (reference sequence).

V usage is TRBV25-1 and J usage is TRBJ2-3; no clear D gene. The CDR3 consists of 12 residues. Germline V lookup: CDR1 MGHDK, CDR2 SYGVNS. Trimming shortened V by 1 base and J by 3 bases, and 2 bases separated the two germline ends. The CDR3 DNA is TGTGCCAGCAGTGAATCGACAGATACGCAGTATTTT. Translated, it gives CASSESTDTQYF.

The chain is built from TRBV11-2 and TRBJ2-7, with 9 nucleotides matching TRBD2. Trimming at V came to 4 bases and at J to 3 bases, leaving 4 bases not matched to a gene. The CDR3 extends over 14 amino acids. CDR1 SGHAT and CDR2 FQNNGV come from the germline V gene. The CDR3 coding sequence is TGTGCCAGCAGCTCCGGGACTAGCCACTACGAGCAGTACTTC. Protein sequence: CASSSGTSHYEQYF.

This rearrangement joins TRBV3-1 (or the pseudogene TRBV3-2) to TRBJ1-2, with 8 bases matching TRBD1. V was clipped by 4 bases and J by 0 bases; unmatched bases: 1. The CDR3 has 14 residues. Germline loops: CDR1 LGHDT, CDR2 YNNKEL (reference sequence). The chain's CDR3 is CASSLGQANYGYTF. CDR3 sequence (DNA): TGTGCCAGCAGCCTGGGACAGGCTAACTATGGCTACACCTTC.

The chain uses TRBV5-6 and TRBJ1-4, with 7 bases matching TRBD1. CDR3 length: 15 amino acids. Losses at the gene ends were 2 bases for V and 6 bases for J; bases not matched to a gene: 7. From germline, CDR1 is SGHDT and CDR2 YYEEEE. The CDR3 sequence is CASSFSTGKDEKLFF. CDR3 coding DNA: TGTGCCAGCAGCTTTTCGACAGGGAAAGATGAAAAACTGTTTTTT. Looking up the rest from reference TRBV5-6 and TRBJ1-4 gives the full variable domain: DAGVTQSPTHLIKTRGQQVTLRCSPKSGHDTVSWYQQALGQGPQFIFQYYEEEERQRGNFPDRFSGHQFPNYSSELNVNALLLGDSALYLCASSFSTGKDEKLFFGSGTQLSVL.